This TCR beta chain comes out of a study of CDR3 diversity in severe acne. TCRdb fed the PCR reads into MiXCR, producing one record per CDR3 protein. The sample lists roughly 93,000 distinct CDR3 sequences, about 49% seen once, with approximately 10% in the top ten. The table lists this clonotype with a count of one. CDR1 and CDR2 from the germline V gene are DFQATT and SNEGSKA (reference sequence). The V and J ends lost 2 bases and 3 bases, in that order; junction bases with no gene match: 7. This CDR3 spans 15 amino acids. The clonotype originates from a male donor with severe acne vulgaris. The genes are TRBV20-1 and TRBJ1-5; 7 bases align to TRBD1. Specimen: blood. The chain's CDR3 is CSARPDRVPNQPQHF. DNA for the CDR3: TGCAGTGCTAGACCCGACAGGGTACCCAATCAGCCCCAGCATTTT.